Sequencing of this T cell receptor beta chain was carried out in a study of cytomegalovirus exposure and HLA in healthy donors. Study-level results: A later analysis, which compared TCR beta chains of equal frequency, found the HLA-associated ones more clonally expanded.

The CDR3 has 14 amino acids. Trimming cost V 0 bases and J 5 bases; bases outside gene matches: 4. CDR1 and CDR2 from the germline V gene are SGHRS and YFSETQ. In the PCR, 60 Vbeta and 13 Jbeta primers were used. Methods used by the authors: Unique TCR beta chains numbered about 80 million in a later analysis, with around 10 million shared. Repertoires were generated with immunoSEQ multiplex PCR, while TCRdb's copy carries only in-frame clones and drops some. From that table come the V and J calls and clone size; the DNA was used to work out D and trimming. The sample yields about 240,000 clones, about 80% seen once. Details on this clone: Antigen specificity is unknown.

This TCR was recovered from a woman aged 55-70 years in good health and CMV-seropositive. Sequencing was carried out using PBMCs. V is TRBV5-1 and J is TRBJ1-1; 7 bases map to TRBD1. The CDR3 DNA reads as TGCGCCAGCAGCTTGGGACAGGGAAAGACTGAAGCTTTCTTT. As protein: CASSLGQGKTEAFF.